Detailed here is one T cell receptor beta chain. Its specificity is unknown. The data are from a study of siplizumab effects on memory and regulatory T cells. General study points: Sequences that were alloreactive and traceable to unstimulated CD4+ memory cells were significantly reduced by siplizumab.

Assay: immunoSEQ multiplex PCR; the TCRdb copy retains only in-frame clones and omits some. The sample lists approximately 100,000 clones, 90% to 95% occurring once. The sequence derives from a human donor in good health. Material: non-Treg CD4+ T cells sorted from blood.

As DNA, the CDR3 is TGTGCCAGCAGCTTGGGGGGTGACCATAATTCACCCCTCCACTTT. Translating it yields CASSLGGDHNSPLHF. The V call is TRBV7-9, the J call TRBJ1-6; the D gene is possibly TRBD1 (5 bases). This CDR3 region has 15 residues. V lost 3 bases and J lost 5, with 11 bases in between. CDR1 is SEHNR and CDR2 is FQNEAQ in the germline V gene (reference sequence). The full variable domain, in which reference TRBV7-9 and TRBJ1-6 provide the parts outside the CDR3, is DTGVSQNPRHKITKRGQNVTFRCDPISEHNRLYWYRQTLGQGPEFLTYFQNEAQLEKSRLLSDRFSAERPKGSFSTLEIQRTEQGDSAMYLCASSLGGDHNSPLHFGNGTRLTVT.